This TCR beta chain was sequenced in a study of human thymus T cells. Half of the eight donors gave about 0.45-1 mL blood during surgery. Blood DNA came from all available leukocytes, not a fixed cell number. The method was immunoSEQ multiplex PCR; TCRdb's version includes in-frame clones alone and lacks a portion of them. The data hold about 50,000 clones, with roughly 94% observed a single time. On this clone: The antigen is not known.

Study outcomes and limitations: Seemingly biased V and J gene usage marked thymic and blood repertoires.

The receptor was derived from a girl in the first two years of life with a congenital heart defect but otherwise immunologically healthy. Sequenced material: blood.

This CDR3 is CATSRGAGQGLVGNQPQHF. The DNA for the CDR3 is TGTGCCACCAGCAGGGGGGCGGGACAGGGGTTGGTTGGCAATCAGCCCCAGCATTTT. The chain recombines TRBV15 with TRBJ1-5, with 10 nucleotides matching TRBD1. The CDR3 has 19 amino acids. The V segment lost 3 bases and the J segment 2 bases; nucleotides outside the gene matches: 13. Germline CDR1 LNHNV, CDR2 YYDKDF (reference sequence).